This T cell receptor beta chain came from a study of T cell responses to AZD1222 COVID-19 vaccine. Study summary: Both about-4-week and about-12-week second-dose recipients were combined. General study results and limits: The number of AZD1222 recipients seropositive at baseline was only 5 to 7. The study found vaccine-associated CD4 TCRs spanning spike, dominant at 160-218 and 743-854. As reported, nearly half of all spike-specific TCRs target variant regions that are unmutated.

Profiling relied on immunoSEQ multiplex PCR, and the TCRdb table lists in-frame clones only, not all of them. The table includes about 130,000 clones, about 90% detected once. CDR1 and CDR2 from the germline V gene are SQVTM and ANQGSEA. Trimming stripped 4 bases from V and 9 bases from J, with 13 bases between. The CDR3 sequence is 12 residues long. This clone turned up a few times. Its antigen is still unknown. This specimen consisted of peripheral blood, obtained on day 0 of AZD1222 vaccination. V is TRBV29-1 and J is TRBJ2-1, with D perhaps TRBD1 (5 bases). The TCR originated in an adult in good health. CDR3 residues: CSVGPQGGEQFF. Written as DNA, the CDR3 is TGCAGCGTTGGACCCCAGGGTGGTGAGCAGTTCTTC.